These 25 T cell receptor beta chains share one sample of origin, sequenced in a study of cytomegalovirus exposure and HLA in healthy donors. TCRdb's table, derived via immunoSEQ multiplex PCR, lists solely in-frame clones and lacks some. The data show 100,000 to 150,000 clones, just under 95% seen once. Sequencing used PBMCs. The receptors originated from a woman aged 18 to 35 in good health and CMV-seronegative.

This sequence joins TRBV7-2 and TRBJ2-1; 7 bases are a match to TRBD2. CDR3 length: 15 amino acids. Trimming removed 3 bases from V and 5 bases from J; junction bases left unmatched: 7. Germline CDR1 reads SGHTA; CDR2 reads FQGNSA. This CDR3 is CASSLRGRENNEQFF. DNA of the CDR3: TGTGCCAGCAGCTTGCGTGGGAGGGAAAACAATGAGCAGTTCTTC. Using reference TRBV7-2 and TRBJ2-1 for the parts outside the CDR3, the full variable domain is GAGVSQSPSNKVTEKGKDVELRCDPISGHTALYWYRQSLGQGLEFLIYFQGNSAPDKSGLPSDRFSAERTGGSVSTLTIQRTQQEDSAVYLCASSLRGRENNEQFFGPGTRLTVL.

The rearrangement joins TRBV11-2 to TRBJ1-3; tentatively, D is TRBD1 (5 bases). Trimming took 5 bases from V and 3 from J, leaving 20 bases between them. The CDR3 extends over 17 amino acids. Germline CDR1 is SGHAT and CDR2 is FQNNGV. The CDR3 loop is CASSTIAQGGSGNTIYF. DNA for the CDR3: TGTGCCAGCAGCACCATTGCCCAGGGTGGAAGTGGAAACACCATATATTTT.

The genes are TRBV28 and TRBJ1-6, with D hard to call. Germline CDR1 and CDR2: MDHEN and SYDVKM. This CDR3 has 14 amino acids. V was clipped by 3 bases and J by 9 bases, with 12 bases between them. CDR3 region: CASSLQTTSSPLHF. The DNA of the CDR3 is TGTGCCAGCAGTTTGCAGACTACGTCTTCACCCCTCCACTTT.

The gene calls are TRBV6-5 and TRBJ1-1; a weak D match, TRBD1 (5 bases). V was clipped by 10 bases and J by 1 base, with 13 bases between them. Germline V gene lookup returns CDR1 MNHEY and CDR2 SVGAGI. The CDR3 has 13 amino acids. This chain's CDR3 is CAIADTSNTEAFF. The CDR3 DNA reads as TGTGCCATTGCGGACACTTCGAACACTGAAGCTTTCTTT.

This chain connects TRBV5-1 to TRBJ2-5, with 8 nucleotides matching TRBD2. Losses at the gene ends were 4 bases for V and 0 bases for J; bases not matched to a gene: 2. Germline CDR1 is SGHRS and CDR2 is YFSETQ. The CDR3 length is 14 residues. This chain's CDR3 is CASSQAGDQETQYF. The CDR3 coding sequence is TGCGCCAGCAGCCAAGCGGGAGACCAAGAGACCCAGTACTTC.

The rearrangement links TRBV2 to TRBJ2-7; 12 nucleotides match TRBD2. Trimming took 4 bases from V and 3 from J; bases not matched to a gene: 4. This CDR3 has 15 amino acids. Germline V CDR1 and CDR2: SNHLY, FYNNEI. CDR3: CASSGTSGAFYEQYF. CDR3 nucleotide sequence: TGTGCCAGCAGTGGGACTAGCGGGGCTTTCTACGAGCAGTACTTC.

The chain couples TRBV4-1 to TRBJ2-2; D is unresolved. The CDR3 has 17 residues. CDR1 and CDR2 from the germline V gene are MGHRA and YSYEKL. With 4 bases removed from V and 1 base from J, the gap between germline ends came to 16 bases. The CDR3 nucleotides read TGCGCCAGCAGCCCCCCAGCGTCCTCCCAGAACACCGGGGAGCTGTTTTTT. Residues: CASSPPASSQNTGELFF.

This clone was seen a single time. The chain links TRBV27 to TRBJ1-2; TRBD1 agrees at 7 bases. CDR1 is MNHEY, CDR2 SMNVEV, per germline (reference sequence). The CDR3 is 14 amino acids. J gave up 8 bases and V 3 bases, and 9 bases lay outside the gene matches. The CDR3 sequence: CASSLVAGGHGYTF. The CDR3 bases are TGTGCCAGCAGTTTGGTAGCAGGGGGTCACGGCTACACCTTC.

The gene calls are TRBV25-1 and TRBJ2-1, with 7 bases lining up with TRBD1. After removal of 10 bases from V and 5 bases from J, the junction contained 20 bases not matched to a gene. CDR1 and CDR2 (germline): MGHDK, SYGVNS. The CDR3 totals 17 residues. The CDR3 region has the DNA TGTGCCACCGAACTTTATCCTACAGGGGCAATTCACAATGAGCAGTTCTTC. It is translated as CATELYPTGAIHNEQFF. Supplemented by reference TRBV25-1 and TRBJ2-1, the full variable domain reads EADIYQTPRYLVIGTGKKITLECSQTMGHDKMYWYQQDPGMELHLIHYSYGVNSTEKGDLSSESTVSRIRTEHFPLTLESARPSHTSQYLCATELYPTGAIHNEQFFGPGTRLTVL.

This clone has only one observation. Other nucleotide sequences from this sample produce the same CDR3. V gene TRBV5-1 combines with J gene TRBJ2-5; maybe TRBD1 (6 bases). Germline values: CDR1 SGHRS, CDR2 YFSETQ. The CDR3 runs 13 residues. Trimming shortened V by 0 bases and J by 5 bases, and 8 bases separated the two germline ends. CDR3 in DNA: TGCGCCAGCAGCTTGGTAGGGGGTGAGACCCAGTACTTC. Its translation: CASSLVGGETQYF.

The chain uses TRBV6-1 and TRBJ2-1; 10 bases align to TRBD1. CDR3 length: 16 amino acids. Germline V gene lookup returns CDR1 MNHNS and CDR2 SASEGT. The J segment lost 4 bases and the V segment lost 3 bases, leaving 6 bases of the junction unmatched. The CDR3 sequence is CASSEPGQGPYNEQFF. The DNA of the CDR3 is TGTGCCAGCAGTGAGCCGGGACAGGGGCCATACAATGAGCAGTTCTTC.

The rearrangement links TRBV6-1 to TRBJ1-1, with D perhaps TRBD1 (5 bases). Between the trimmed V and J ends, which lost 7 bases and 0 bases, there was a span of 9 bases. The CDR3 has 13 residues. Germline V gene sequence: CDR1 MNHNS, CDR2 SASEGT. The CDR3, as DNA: TGTGCCAGCACGGAGACAGTGAACACTGAAGCTTTCTTT. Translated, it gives CASTETVNTEAFF.

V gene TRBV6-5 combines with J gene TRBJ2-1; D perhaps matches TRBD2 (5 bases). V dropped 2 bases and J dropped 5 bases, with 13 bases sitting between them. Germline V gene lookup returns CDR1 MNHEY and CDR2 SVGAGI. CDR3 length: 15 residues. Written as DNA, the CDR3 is TGTGCCAGCAGTTACGGCGGGCCGCCGAACAATGAGCAGTTCTTC. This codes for CASSYGGPPNNEQFF.

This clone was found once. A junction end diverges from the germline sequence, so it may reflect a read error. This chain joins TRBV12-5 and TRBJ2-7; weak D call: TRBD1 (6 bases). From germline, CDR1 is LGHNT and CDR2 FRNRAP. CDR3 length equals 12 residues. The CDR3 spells CASGLGQDKATF. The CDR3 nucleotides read TGTGCTAGTGGTTTGGGACAGGATAAGGCGACCTTC.

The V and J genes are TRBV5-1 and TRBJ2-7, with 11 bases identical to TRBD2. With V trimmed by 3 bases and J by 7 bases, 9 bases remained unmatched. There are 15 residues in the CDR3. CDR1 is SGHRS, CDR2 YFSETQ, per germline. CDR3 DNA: TGCGCCAGCAGCTCAGGACTAGCGGGTCCCGGTGAGCAGTACTTC. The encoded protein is CASSSGLAGPGEQYF.

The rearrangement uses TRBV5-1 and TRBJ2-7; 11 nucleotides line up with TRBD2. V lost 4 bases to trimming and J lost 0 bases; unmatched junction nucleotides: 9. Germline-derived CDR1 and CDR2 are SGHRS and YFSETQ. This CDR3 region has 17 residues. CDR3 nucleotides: TGCGCCAGCAGCCTTACTAGCGGGGGCTTTAGCTCCTACGAGCAGTACTTC. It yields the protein CASSLTSGGFSSYEQYF.

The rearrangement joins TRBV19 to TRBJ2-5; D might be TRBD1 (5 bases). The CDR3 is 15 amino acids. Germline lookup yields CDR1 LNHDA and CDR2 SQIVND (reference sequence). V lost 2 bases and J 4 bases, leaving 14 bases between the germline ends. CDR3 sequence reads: CASSISGMNRETQYF. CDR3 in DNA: TGTGCCAGTAGTATATCAGGGATGAATCGAGAGACCCAGTACTTC.

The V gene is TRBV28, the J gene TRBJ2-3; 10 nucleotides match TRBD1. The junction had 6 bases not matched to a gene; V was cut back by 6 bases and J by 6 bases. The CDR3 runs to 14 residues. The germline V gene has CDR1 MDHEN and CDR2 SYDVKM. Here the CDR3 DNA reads TGTGCCAGCAGACCGGACAGGGGGTCGGATACGCAGTATTTT. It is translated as CASRPDRGSDTQYF.

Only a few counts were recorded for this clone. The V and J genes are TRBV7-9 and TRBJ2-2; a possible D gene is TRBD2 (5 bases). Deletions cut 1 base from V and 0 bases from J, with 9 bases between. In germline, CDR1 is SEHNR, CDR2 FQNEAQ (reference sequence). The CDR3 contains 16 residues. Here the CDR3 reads CASSLGVDSNTGELFF. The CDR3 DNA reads TGTGCCAGCAGCTTAGGAGTGGACTCGAACACCGGGGAGCTGTTTTTT.

The CDR3 DNA reads as TGTGCCAGCAGCTCGAGGGAAGGAGGGGAAAAACTGTTTTTT. Translating gives CASSSREGGEKLFF. The rearrangement links TRBV5-4 to TRBJ1-4; D not resolved. Trimming left V 3 bases short and J 8 bases short, with 14 bases between. Germline V gene sequence: CDR1 SGHNT, CDR2 YYREEE (reference sequence). The CDR3 contains 14 residues.

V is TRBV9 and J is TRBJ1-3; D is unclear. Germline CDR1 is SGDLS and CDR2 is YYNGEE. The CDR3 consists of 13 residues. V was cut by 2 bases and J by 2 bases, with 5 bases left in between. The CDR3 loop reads CASSVTAGNTIYF. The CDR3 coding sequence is TGTGCCAGCAGCGTTACAGCTGGAAACACCATATATTTT.

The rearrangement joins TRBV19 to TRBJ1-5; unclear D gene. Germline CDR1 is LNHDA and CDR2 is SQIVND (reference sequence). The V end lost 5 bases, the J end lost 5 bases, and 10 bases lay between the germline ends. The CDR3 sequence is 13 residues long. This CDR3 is CASSLGLDQPQHF. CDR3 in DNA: TGTGCCAGTAGTCTTGGGCTGGATCAGCCCCAGCATTTT.

CDR3 nucleotides: TGTGCCAGCAGTACTAGCGGGGGGGGAGATACGCAGTATTTT. The encoded protein is CASSTSGGGDTQYF. The V call is TRBV28, the J call TRBJ2-3, with TRBD2 matching 13 bases. This CDR3 comprises 14 residues. The junction had 1 base not matched to a gene; V was cut back by 5 bases and J by 5 bases. Per the germline V gene, CDR1 is MDHEN and CDR2 is SYDVKM.

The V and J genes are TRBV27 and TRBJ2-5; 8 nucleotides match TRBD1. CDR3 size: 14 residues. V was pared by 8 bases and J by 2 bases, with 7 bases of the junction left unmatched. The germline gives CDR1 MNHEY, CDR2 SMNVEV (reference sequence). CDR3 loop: CASGHRGLQETQYF. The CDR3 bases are TGTGCCAGCGGACACAGGGGGTTGCAAGAGACCCAGTACTTC.

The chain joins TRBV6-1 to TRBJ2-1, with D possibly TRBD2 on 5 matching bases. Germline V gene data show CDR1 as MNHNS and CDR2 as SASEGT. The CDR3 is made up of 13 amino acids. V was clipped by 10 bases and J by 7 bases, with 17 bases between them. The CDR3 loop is CATSQLARNEQFF. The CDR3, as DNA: TGTGCCACCTCTCAGCTAGCAAGGAATGAGCAGTTCTTC.